Listed here are 20 T cell receptor beta chains from one sample, sequenced in a study of control samples from healthy donors and cancer patients. Repertoires were generated with immunoSEQ multiplex PCR, while TCRdb's copy carries only in-frame clones and drops some. The sample contains about 92,000 clones, around 80% of which appear only once. The source material was blood. The receptors derive from a woman in her sixties or seventies in good health.

The rearrangement joins TRBV2 to TRBJ1-1; D is possibly TRBD1 (5 bases). This CDR3 contains 13 residues. The germline CDR1 and CDR2 sequences are SNHLY and FYNNEI. The V end was cut by 5 bases, the J end by 2 bases, with 9 bases between. CDR3 coding DNA: TGTGCCAGCAGTTTTGACAGAAACACTGAAGCTTTCTTT. It encodes CASSFDRNTEAFF. Full variable domain (remainder filled in from reference TRBV2 and TRBJ1-1): EPEVTQTPSHQVTQMGQEVILRCVPISNHLYFYWYRQILGQKVEFLVSFYNNEISEKSEIFDDQFSVERPDGSNFTLKIRSTKLEDSAMYFCASSFDRNTEAFFGQGTRLTVV.

The chain is built from TRBV6-5 and TRBJ2-4; D gene ambiguous. The CDR3 sequence is 16 residues long. CDR1 MNHEY and CDR2 SVGAGI come from the germline V gene. V shed 4 bases and J shed 0 bases, with 13 bases lying between them. The CDR3 DNA sequence: TGTGCCAGCAGTTCCCCGGCGGAGCTAGCCAAAAACATTCAGTACTTC. Its protein product is CASSSPAELAKNIQYF.

V and J are TRBV27 and TRBJ1-5; D gene ambiguous. Germline CDR1 reads MNHEY; CDR2 reads SMNVEV (reference sequence). The CDR3 is made up of 14 amino acids. The V and J ends lost 4 bases and 6 bases respectively, with 13 bases between them. Here the CDR3 DNA reads TGTGCCAGCAGTTCGGCCGGGAACGGTCAGCCCCAGCATTTT. Protein sequence: CASSSAGNGQPQHF.

This clone came up a few times. The rearrangement links TRBV27 to TRBJ2-2; TRBD1 matches at 9 bases. The CDR3 is made up of 17 amino acids. From germline, CDR1 is MNHEY and CDR2 SMNVEV (reference sequence). Losses at the gene ends were 4 bases for V and 5 bases for J; bases not matched to a gene: 11. CDR3 DNA sequence: TGTGCCAGCAGTTGGGGGTCAGGGACAGGGCGGACCGGGGAGCTGTTTTTT. Its translation: CASSWGSGTGRTGELFF.

This clone was seen more than once but under ten times. This rearrangement joins TRBV3-1 (or the pseudogene TRBV3-2) to TRBJ2-2; maybe TRBD2 (6 bases). The germline CDR1 and CDR2 sequences are LGHDT and YNNKEL (reference sequence). This CDR3 is 16 amino acids long. The V end was cut by 0 bases, the J end by 2 bases, with 10 bases between. The CDR3, as DNA: TGTGCCAGCAGCCAAGATGGGACTCTAAACACCGGGGAGCTGTTTTTT. Its protein is CASSQDGTLNTGELFF.

With regard to this clone: Other DNA sequences in the sample encode the same CDR3. As DNA, the CDR3 is TGTGCCAGCAGTTTAGTTAGCAATCAGCCCCAGCATTTT. Amino acids: CASSLVSNQPQHF. The chain employs TRBV12-3 or TRBV12-4 and TRBJ1-5; D gene uncertain. This CDR3 has 13 residues. The V and J ends lost 1 base and 0 bases respectively, with 1 base between them.

The gene calls are TRBV6-4 and TRBJ2-1; 9 bases line up with TRBD1. The germline CDR1 and CDR2 sequences are MRHNA and SNTAGT. The CDR3 is made up of 16 amino acids. Trimming at V came to 4 bases and at J to 5 bases, leaving 9 bases not matched to a gene. The CDR3 DNA is TGTGCCAGCAGTGCTTCTTTGACAGGGGGGAACAATGAGCAGTTCTTC. It specifies CASSASLTGGNNEQFF.

The chain joins TRBV20-1 to TRBJ2-1; 15 nucleotides line up with TRBD2. The V segment lost 3 bases and the J segment 3 bases; nucleotides outside the gene matches: 3. This CDR3 is built from 16 residues. The germline CDR1 and CDR2 sequences are DFQATT and SNEGSKA (reference sequence). In DNA form, the CDR3 reads TGCAGTGCTAGTGGGACTAGCGGGGGGATCTACAATGAGCAGTTCTTC. It is translated as CSASGTSGGIYNEQFF.

The chain joins TRBV5-6 to TRBJ1-2; D might be TRBD1 (6 bases). The germline V gene encodes CDR1 SGHDT and CDR2 YYEEEE. This CDR3 region has 14 residues. Trimming shortened V by 0 bases and J by 5 bases, and 11 bases separated the two germline ends. CDR3 region: CASSLAGQNYGYTF. The CDR3 bases are TGTGCCAGCAGCTTGGCCGGACAGAATTATGGCTACACCTTC.

The CDR3 is CASSYPRTSGGAGGETQYF. DNA for the CDR3: TGTGCCAGCAGTTACCCTCGGACTAGCGGGGGGGCAGGAGGAGAGACCCAGTACTTC. The chain employs TRBV6-2 or TRBV6-3 and TRBJ2-5; TRBD2 matches 15 bases. Germline trimming cut 2 bases from V and 4 bases from J; bases unmatched to any gene: 11. CDR3 size: 19 residues. Germline loops: CDR1 MNHEY, CDR2 SVGEGT.

The chain is built from TRBV19 and TRBJ2-7; the match to TRBD1 covers 10 bases. Unmatched junction bases numbered 11, after V lost 3 bases and J lost 0 bases. Germline lookup yields CDR1 LNHDA and CDR2 SQIVND (reference sequence). The CDR3 has 18 amino acids. CDR3 loop: CASSMVPGTGASSYEQYF. CDR3 coding DNA: TGTGCCAGTAGTATGGTACCCGGGACAGGGGCCAGCTCCTACGAGCAGTACTTC.

This chain's CDR3 is CASTHRYCKKLFF. In DNA, the CDR3 is TGTGCCAGCACCCACAGGTATTGTAAAAAACTGTTTTTT. V usage is TRBV6-5 and J usage is TRBJ1-4, with D maybe TRBD1 (5 bases). The ends were cut back, 7 bases at V and 9 bases at J, with 15 bases in the middle. The CDR3 consists of 13 residues. Germline CDR1 reads MNHEY; CDR2 reads SVGAGI.

This clone was seen a single time. The J gene is TRBJ1-3, the V gene TRBV2; weak D call: TRBD1 (5 bases). Germline CDR1 and CDR2: SNHLY and FYNNEI. Trimming cost V 11 bases and J 1 base, with 12 bases left between them. The CDR3 contains 13 residues. The CDR3 is CASRDGSGNTIYF. The CDR3 coding sequence is TGTGCCTCAAGGGACGGTTCTGGAAACACCATATATTTT.

The chain has TRBV6-4 and TRBJ2-7; D might be TRBD1 (6 bases). The CDR3 consists of 13 residues. CDR1 is MRHNA, CDR2 SNTAGT, per germline. With 11 bases removed from V and 2 bases from J, the gap between germline ends came to 16 bases. CDR3 residues: CAPRTEGAYEQYF. Written as DNA, the CDR3 is TGTGCCCCCCGGACAGAGGGAGCCTACGAGCAGTACTTC.

V is TRBV21-1 and J is TRBJ2-7; the table names TRBD1, a call not compared with the DNA. TRBV21-1 is a recognized pseudogene. The CDR3 is 15 residues long. CDR3 in DNA: TGTGCCAGCAGCACCACAGAGAATTTAACCTACGAGCAGTACTTC. Encoded protein: CASSTTENLTYEQYF.

The genes are TRBV9 and TRBJ2-3; TRBD1 aligns across 9 bases. Trimming cost V 4 bases and J 1 base; bases outside gene matches: 1. The length of the CDR3 is 14 residues. CDR1 and CDR2 (germline): SGDLS, YYNGEE. For the CDR3, the DNA is TGTGCCAGCAGCAGGACAGGGGGCACAGATACGCAGTATTTT. It is translated as CASSRTGGTDTQYF.

This chain joins TRBV29-1 and TRBJ2-1, with TRBD2 identical over 12 bases. The CDR3 totals 14 residues. Unmatched junction bases numbered 1, after V lost 4 bases and J lost 3 bases. Germline lookup yields CDR1 SQVTM and CDR2 ANQGSEA. CDR3 region: CSVGTSGVYNEQFF. The CDR3 DNA sequence: TGCAGCGTTGGGACTAGCGGGGTCTACAATGAGCAGTTCTTC.

V is TRBV10-2 and J is TRBJ1-1, with 7 bases matching TRBD1. J gave up 7 bases and V 6 bases, and 8 bases lay outside the gene matches. The CDR3 runs to 13 residues. CDR1 WSHSY and CDR2 SAAADI come from the germline V gene. The CDR3 is CASSQGGPIEAFF. The DNA of the CDR3 is TGCGCCAGCAGCCAGGGGGGTCCGATTGAAGCTTTCTTT.

This rearrangement joins TRBV18 to TRBJ1-2, with 8 nucleotides matching TRBD1. The V segment lost 2 bases and the J segment 8 bases; nucleotides outside the gene matches: 7. CDR1 and CDR2 (germline): KGHSH, LQKENI. This CDR3 has 14 residues. This CDR3 reads CASSPNRGKEGYTF. For the CDR3, the DNA is TGTGCCAGCTCACCAAACAGGGGGAAGGAAGGCTACACCTTC.

The chain employs TRBV28 and TRBJ2-1; D call uncertain. The V gene lost 5 bases and the J gene lost 2 bases, with 10 bases spanning the gap. The length of the CDR3 is 14 residues. Germline V gene lookup returns CDR1 MDHEN and CDR2 SYDVKM. DNA of the CDR3: TGTGCCAGCAGTGGATGGATAACCTACAATGAGCAGTTCTTC. Encoded protein: CASSGWITYNEQFF.